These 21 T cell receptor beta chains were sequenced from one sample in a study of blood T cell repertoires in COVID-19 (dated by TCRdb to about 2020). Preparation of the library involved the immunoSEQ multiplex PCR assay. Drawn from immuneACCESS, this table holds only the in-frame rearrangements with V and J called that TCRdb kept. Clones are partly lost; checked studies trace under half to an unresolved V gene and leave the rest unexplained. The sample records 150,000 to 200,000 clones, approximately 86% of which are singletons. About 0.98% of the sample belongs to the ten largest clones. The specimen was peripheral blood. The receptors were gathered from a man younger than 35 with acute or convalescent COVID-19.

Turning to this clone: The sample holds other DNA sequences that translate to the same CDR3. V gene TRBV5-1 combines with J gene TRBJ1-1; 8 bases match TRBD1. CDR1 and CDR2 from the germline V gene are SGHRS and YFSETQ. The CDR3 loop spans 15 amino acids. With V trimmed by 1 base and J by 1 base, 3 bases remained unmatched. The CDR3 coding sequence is TGCGCCAGCAGCTTGAGTGGACAGGGGAACACTGAAGCTTTCTTT. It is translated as CASSLSGQGNTEAFF. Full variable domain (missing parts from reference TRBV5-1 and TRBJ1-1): KAGVTQTPRYLIKTRGQQVTLSCSPISGHRSVSWYQQTPGQGLQFLFEYFSETQRNKGNFPGRFSGRQFSNSRSEMNVSTLELGDSALYLCASSLSGQGNTEAFFGQGTRLTVV.

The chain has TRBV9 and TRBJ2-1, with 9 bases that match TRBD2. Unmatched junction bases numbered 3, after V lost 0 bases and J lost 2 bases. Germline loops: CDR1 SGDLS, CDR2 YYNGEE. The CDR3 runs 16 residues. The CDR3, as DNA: TGTGCCAGCAGCGTAGACCTAGCGGGGCCCTACAATGAGCAGTTCTTC. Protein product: CASSVDLAGPYNEQFF.

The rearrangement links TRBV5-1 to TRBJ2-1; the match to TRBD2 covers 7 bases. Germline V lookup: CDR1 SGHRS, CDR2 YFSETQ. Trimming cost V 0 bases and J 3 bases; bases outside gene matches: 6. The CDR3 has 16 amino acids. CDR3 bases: TGCGCCAGCAGCTTGGCCGGCGGGGGTTACTACAATGAGCAGTTCTTC. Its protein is CASSLAGGGYYNEQFF.

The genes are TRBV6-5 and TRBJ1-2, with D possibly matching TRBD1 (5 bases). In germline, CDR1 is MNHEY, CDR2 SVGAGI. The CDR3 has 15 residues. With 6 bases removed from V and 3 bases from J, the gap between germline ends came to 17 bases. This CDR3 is CASSGAGAGDYGYTF. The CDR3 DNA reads TGTGCCAGCAGCGGGGCTGGAGCGGGTGACTATGGCTACACCTTC.

CDR3 sequence: CASSEFRTSTDTQYF. The CDR3 nucleotides read TGTGCCAGCAGTGAATTTAGGACTTCGACAGATACGCAGTATTTT. The chain joins TRBV6-1 to TRBJ2-3, with D perhaps matching TRBD2 (5 bases). This CDR3 is 15 amino acids long. CDR1 and CDR2 from the germline V gene are MNHNS and SASEGT. Between the trimmed V and J ends, which lost 2 bases and 3 bases, there was a span of 12 bases.

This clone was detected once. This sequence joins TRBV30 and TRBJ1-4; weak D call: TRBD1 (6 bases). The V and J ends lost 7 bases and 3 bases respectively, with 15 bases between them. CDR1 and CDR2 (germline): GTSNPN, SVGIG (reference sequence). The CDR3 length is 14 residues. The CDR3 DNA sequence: TGTGCCTCTACTGGGGGGGCGTCTAATGAAAAACTGTTTTTT. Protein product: CASTGGASNEKLFF.

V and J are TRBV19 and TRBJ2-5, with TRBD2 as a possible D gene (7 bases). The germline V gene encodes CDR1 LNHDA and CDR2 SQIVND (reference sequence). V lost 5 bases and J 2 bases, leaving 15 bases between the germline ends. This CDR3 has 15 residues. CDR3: CASSPLGRGQETQYF. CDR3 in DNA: TGTGCCAGTAGTCCCTTAGGGAGGGGGCAAGAGACCCAGTACTTC.

The DNA of the CDR3 is TGTGCCAGTAGCCCCAGGGCAGGGCGGGACCAGCCCCAGCATTTT. Protein sequence: CASSPRAGRDQPQHF. V and J are TRBV19 and TRBJ1-5, with D tentatively TRBD1 (5 bases). The CDR3 is 15 amino acids. The V end lost 6 bases, the J end lost 7 bases, and 19 bases lay between the germline ends. CDR1 is LNHDA, CDR2 SQIVND, per germline (reference sequence).

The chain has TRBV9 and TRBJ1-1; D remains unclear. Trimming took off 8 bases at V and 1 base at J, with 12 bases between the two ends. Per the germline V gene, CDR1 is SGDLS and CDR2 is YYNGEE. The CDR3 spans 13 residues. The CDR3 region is CASGPLGNTEAFF. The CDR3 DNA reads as TGTGCCAGTGGTCCTCTCGGGAACACTGAAGCTTTCTTT. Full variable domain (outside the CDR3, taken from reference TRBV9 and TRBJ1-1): DSGVTQTPKHLITATGQRVTLRCSPRSGDLSVYWYQQSLDQGLQFLIQYYNGEERAKGNILERFSAQQFPDLHSELNLSSLELGDSALYFCASGPLGNTEAFFGQGTRLTVV.

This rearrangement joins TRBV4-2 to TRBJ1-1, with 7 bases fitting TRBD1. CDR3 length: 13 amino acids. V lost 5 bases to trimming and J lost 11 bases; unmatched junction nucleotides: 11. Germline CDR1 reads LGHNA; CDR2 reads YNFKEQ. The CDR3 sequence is CASSSQGGLSAFF. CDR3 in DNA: TGTGCCAGCAGCAGCCAGGGGGGCCTTAGCGCTTTCTTT.

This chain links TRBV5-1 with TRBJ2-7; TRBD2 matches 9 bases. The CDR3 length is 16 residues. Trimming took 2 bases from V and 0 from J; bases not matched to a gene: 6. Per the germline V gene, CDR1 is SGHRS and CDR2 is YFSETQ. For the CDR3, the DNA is TGCGCCAGCAGCTTAGCCCCGGGACTAGCCTCCTACGAGCAGTACTTC. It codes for CASSLAPGLASYEQYF.

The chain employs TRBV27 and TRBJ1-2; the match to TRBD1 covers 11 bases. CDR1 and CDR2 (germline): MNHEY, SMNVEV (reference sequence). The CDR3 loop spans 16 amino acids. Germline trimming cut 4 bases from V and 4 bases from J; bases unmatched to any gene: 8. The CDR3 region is CASSSIHGTGGYGYTF. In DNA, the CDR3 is TGTGCCAGCAGTTCAATACACGGGACAGGGGGCTATGGCTACACCTTC.

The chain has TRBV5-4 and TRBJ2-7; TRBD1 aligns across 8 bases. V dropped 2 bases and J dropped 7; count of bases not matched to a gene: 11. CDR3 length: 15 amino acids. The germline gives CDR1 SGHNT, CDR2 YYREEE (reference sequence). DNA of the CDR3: TGTGCCAGCAGCTTTGACAGGGGTGACCCTCGGGAGCAGTACGTC. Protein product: CASSFDRGDPREQYV.

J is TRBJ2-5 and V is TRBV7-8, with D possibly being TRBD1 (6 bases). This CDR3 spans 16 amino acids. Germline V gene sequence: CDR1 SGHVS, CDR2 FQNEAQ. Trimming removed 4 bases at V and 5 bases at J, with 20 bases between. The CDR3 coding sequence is TGTGCCAGCAGCTCTCCTCCAGGGGTTGATGTCGAGACCCAGTACTTC. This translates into CASSSPPGVDVETQYF.

The CDR3 bases are TGCGCCAGCAGCCCCCCGGCAGGGGGCGTCCAAGAGACCCAGTACTTC. Protein product: CASSPPAGGVQETQYF. This chain connects TRBV5-1 to TRBJ2-5; 8 bases align to TRBD1. V lost 4 bases to trimming and J lost 1 base; unmatched junction nucleotides: 9. The length of the CDR3 is 16 residues. The germline CDR1 and CDR2 sequences are SGHRS and YFSETQ.

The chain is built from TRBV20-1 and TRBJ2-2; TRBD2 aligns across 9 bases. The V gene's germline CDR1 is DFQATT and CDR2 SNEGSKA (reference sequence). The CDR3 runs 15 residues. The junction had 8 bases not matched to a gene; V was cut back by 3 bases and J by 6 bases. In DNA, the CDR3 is TGCAGTGCTAGTAGCGCTAGCGGGGTTCCCGGGGAGCTGTTTTTT. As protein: CSASSASGVPGELFF.

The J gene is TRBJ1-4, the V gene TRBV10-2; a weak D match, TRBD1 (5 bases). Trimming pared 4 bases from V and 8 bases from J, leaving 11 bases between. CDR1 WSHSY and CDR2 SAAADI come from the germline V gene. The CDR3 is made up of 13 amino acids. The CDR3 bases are TGCGCCAGCAGTGCGCAGGGAGGAGAAAAACTGTTTTTT. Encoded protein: CASSAQGGEKLFF.

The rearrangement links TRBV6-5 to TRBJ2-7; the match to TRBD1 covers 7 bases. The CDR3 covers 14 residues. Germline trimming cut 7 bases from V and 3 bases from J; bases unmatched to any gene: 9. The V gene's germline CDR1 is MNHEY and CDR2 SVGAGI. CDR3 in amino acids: CASTPGRGLYEQYV. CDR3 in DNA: TGTGCCAGCACGCCCGGAAGGGGGCTCTACGAGCAGTACGTC.

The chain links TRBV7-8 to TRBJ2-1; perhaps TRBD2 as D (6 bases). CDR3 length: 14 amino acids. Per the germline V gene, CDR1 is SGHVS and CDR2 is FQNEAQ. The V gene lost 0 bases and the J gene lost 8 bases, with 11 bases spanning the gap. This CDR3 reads CASSLAAGRHEQFF. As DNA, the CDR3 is TGTGCCAGCAGCTTAGCGGCGGGGCGGCATGAGCAGTTCTTC.

Here the CDR3 reads CASSLGQGGYTF. DNA for the CDR3: TGTGCCAGCAGTTTAGGACAGGGTGGCTACACCTTC. The chain combines TRBV12-3 or TRBV12-4 with TRBJ1-2, with 7 bases fitting TRBD1. This CDR3 region has 12 residues. J was trimmed by 7 bases and V by 1 base; bases with no gene match: 0.

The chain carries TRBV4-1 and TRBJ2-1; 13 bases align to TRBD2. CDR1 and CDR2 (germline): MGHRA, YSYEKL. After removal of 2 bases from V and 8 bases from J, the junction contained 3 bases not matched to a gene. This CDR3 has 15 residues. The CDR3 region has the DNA TGCGCCAGCAGCCAAACTAGCGGGGGGGCAGATGAGCAGTTCTTC. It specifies CASSQTSGGADEQFF.